The rows below give T cell receptor beta chains drawn from one sample of a study of vaccination and CD4 T cells after COVID-19. No antigens are known for them. MiXCR was run by TCRdb on the PCR reads, yielding one entry per CDR3 protein. The top ten hold under 40% of the sample, which has roughly 7,000 distinct CDR3 sequences, around 45% seen once. Source material: CD4+ T cells from blood, cultured in vitro. The origin of the receptors is a human donor in good health. CDR3s include the opening cysteine and the closing phenylalanine or tryptophan. Fields, in order: V gene, D gene, J gene, clone size, CDR3 DNA, CDR3 protein. A D gene is named only where the DNA matches it firmly. Not all rows give a size; the values are once, few, many and, for expanded clones, a class.

>TRBV6-1|TRBD2|TRBJ2-7|NA
TGTGCCAGCAGTGGCGGGAGCCCGGGAGTTGGCGAGCAGTACTTC
CASSGGSPGVGEQYF
>TRBV7-8|NA|TRBJ1-2|NA
TGTGCCAGCAGCCCACTCGGACAAGTGGGCTACACCTTC
CASSPLGQVGYTF
>TRBV20-1|NA|TRBJ1-5|NA
TGCAGTGCACCCGGCTCGCATAGCAATCAGCCCCAGCATTTT
CSAPGSHSNQPQHF
>TRBV10-1|NA|TRBJ2-7|few
TGCGCCAGCAGTGAAGACGGCTCCTACGAGCAGTACTTC
CASSEDGSYEQYF
>TRBV7-9|NA|TRBJ1-1|NA
TGTGCCACCCGGGAAGACACTGAAGCTTTCTTT
CATREDTEAFF
>TRBV27|NA|TRBJ1-2|few
TGTGCCAGCAGTCCTCCAACAGGGCGCTACACCTTC
CASSPPTGRYTF
>TRBV20-1|NA|TRBJ2-2|NA
TGCAGTGCTAGGGAAACGGGGAACACCGGGGAGCTGTTTTTT
CSARETGNTGELFF
>TRBV6-1|TRBD2|TRBJ2-1|NA
TGTGCCAGCACTAGTAGCGGGGGGGCTGGTAATGAGCAGTTCTTC
CASTSSGGAGNEQFF
>TRBV6-5|NA|TRBJ1-1|NA
TGTGCCAGCAGTTCCCAGGGGCTTGAAGCTTTCTTT
CASSSQGLEAFF
>TRBV30|NA|TRBJ1-5|NA
TGTGCCTGGAGTGAGTACGGGGGGCCCCAGCATTTT
CAWSEYGGPQHF
>TRBV5-1|NA|TRBJ1-1|NA
TGCGCCAGCAGCTTGGATGGGGGGAACACTGAAGCTTTCTTT
CASSLDGGNTEAFF
>TRBV7-9|NA|TRBJ1-2|NA
TGTGCCAGCAGCTTAACAGGGACTGAATATGGCTACACCTTC
CASSLTGTEYGYTF
>TRBV20-1|TRBD1|TRBJ1-3|few
TGCAGTGCTGGACAGGGGGCAGGAAACACCATATATTTT
CSAGQGAGNTIYF
>TRBV14|NA|TRBJ1-1|NA
TGTGCCAGCAGCCAAGATCTTGGGGGTGAAGCTTTCTTT
CASSQDLGGEAFF
>TRBV20-1|TRBD2|TRBJ2-1|few
TGCAGTGCTAGAGTGGGTAGCGGGGGGGCATATGAGCAGTTCTTC
CSARVGSGGAYEQFF
>TRBV5-1|TRBD1|TRBJ1-6|few
TGCGCCAGCAGCCAGGGGGACAGCAGTAATTCACCCCTCCACTTT
CASSQGDSSNSPLHF
>TRBV19|TRBD1|TRBJ1-2|few
TGTGCCAGTAGTATGGACAGGGGCCAAGGGTATGGCTACACCTTC
CASSMDRGQGYGYTF
>TRBV15|NA|TRBJ1-2|few
TGTGCCACCAGCAGAGACGGCTATGGCTACACCTTC
CATSRDGYGYTF
>TRBV7-3|NA|TRBJ1-3|NA
TGTGCCAGCAGCGCCCAGGGATCGGGAAACACCATATATTTT
CASSAQGSGNTIYF
>TRBV10-1|NA|TRBJ1-5|few
TGCGCCAGCAGTGAGGAGGGGGGGCCCCAGCATTTT
CASSEEGGPQHF
>TRBV12-3/TRBV12-4|TRBD1|TRBJ1-2|few
TGTGCCAGCGGAAGGGAACAGGGGGTCTATGGCTACACCTTC
CASGREQGVYGYTF
>TRBV10-2|TRBD1|TRBJ1-1|NA
TGCGCCAGCAGTCAGGGGGGCGCGACTGAAGCTTTCTTT
CASSQGGATEAFF
>TRBV29-1|TRBD1|TRBJ1-1|few
TGCAGCGACCGACAGGGACCCACTGAAGCTTTCTTT
CSDRQGPTEAFF
>TRBV6-1|NA|TRBJ2-7|NA
TGCGCCAGCAGTGAGTCCCGGACGGGGTGGGAGCAGTACTTC
CASSESRTGWEQYF
>TRBV20-1|TRBD2|TRBJ2-1|few
TGCAGTGCCGGATTACGGGGGGGGAATGAGCAGTTCTTC
CSAGLRGGNEQFF
>TRBV25-1|TRBD2|TRBJ2-2|few
TGTGCCAGCAGTGGACTAGCGGACACCGGGGAGCTGTTTTTT
CASSGLADTGELFF
>TRBV15|NA|TRBJ2-1|NA
TGTGCCACCAGCTCCCGGTCCCTGGACTACAATGAGCAGTTCTTC
CATSSRSLDYNEQFF
>TRBV12-3/TRBV12-4|NA|TRBJ1-5|NA
TGTGCCAGCAGTTTATCGGGGAATCAGCCCCAGCATTTT
CASSLSGNQPQHF
>TRBV5-6|TRBD2|TRBJ2-5|NA
TGTGCCAGCAGCTCTGGGGACTACCTGGGGAAGACCCAGTACTTC
CASSSGDYLGKTQYF
>TRBV18|NA|TRBJ2-3|NA
TGTGCCAGCTGGTTACAGGGATTTGGGACAGATACGCAGTATTTT
CASWLQGFGTDTQYF
>TRBV7-9|TRBD1|TRBJ1-2|NA
TGTGCCAGCAGCGTTACAGGGGCGTCCTATGGCTACACCTTC
CASSVTGASYGYTF
>TRBV6-1|TRBD1|TRBJ1-5|few
TGTGCCAGCCAACGGACAGGGCTTTATAGCAATCAGCCCCAGCATTTT
CASQRTGLYSNQPQHF
>TRBV18|NA|TRBJ2-5|NA
TGTGCCAGCTCACCCCCGGGGGCGGGCCCAGAGACCCAGTACTTC
CASSPPGAGPETQYF
>TRBV12-3/TRBV12-4|TRBD2|TRBJ2-3|NA
TGTGCCAGCAGTTTAAGACTAGCGGTGGACCCCCTCGCGGATACGCAGTATTTT
CASSLRLAVDPLADTQYF
>TRBV19|NA|TRBJ1-5|NA
TGTGCCAGTAGTATCGTACAGACGGGTAGCAATCAGCCCCAGCATTTT
CASSIVQTGSNQPQHF
>TRBV6-2/TRBV6-3|NA|TRBJ2-6|NA
TGTGCCAGCATCTCCGGGGGGCCTGGGGCCAACGTCCTGACTTTC
CASISGGPGANVLTF
>TRBV7-7|NA|TRBJ1-3|NA
TGTGCTAGCAGCCCAGGGACTGGAAACACCATATATTTT
CASSPGTGNTIYF
>TRBV7-2|NA|TRBJ1-2|few
TGTGCCAGCAGCTTAGGTAGGAGGGCGAGCGGTGGCTACACCTTC
CASSLGRRASGGYTF
>TRBV5-8|NA|TRBJ1-5|NA
TGTGCCAGCAGCTTGGGGCAGGGTCGCAATCAGCCCCAGCATTTT
CASSLGQGRNQPQHF
>TRBV6-1|TRBD1|TRBJ2-7|few
TGTGCCAGCAGGGGACAGGAGGGGTCCTACGAGCAGTACTTC
CASRGQEGSYEQYF
>TRBV6-8|NA|TRBJ2-1|large
TGTGCCAGCAGTTACTCATCGGGGGCCGTTTACAATGAGCAGTTCTTC
CASSYSSGAVYNEQFF
>TRBV20-1|NA|TRBJ1-5|NA
TGCAGTGCCGCCTACCGCGGGGGGCCTCATCAGCCCCAGCATTTT
CSAAYRGGPHQPQHF
>TRBV7-8|NA|TRBJ2-1|NA
TGTGCCAGCAGCTTAGATTTCGGTTTTGAGCAGTTCTTC
CASSLDFGFEQFF
>TRBV6-1|NA|TRBJ1-1|once
TGTGCCAGCAGTGACAGGGAGAATAGTGAAGCTTTCTTT
CASSDRENSEAFF
>TRBV12-3/TRBV12-4|NA|TRBJ2-5|NA
TGTGCCAGCAGTGGGACCTCCGGACGAGAGACCCAGTACTTC
CASSGTSGRETQYF
>TRBV11-1|TRBD2|TRBJ2-5|few
TGTGCCAGCAGCCAGACTACTAGCGGGGGGAAGGTTACCCCACTTGAGACCCAGTACTTC
CASSQTTSGGKVTPLETQYF
>TRBV5-1|NA|TRBJ2-5|NA
TGCGCCAGCAGCCGGGAACTGACTCAAGAGACCCAGTACTTC
CASSRELTQETQYF
>TRBV6-1|NA|TRBJ1-2|NA
TGTGCCAGCAGGATAACCGAGGCATATGGCTACACCTTC
CASRITEAYGYTF
>TRBV5-8|NA|TRBJ2-5|NA
TGTGCCAGCACCCGACAGGACTCGAGGAAGACCCAGTACTTC
CASTRQDSRKTQYF
>TRBV6-1|NA|TRBJ1-5|NA
TGTGCCAGCAGTGTGGGCAGGTCCCTTAATCAGCCCCAGCATTTT
CASSVGRSLNQPQHF
>TRBV6-5|TRBD1|TRBJ1-1|NA
TGTGCCAGCAGTTCCGGACAGGGGGACACTGAAGCTTTCTTT
CASSSGQGDTEAFF